Included here is one T cell receptor (beta chain) sequence, with context. Its cognate antigen is unknown. These data belong to a study of somatic mutations in cytotoxic T cells in rheumatoid arthritis. Overall study findings and caveats: Rheumatoid arthritis patients, but not healthy controls, exhibited increasing CD8+ clonality with age. Adjustment for multiple comparisons was not applied to the slight TRBV07 underrepresentation observed in rheumatoid arthritis patients. Expanded CD8+ clones had unknown antigen targets. Measurement of CD8+ T-cell clonality revealed no significant difference between rheumatoid arthritis patients and age-matched healthy controls.

The V gene's germline CDR1 is SGHAT and CDR2 FQNNGV. The CDR3 loop spans 15 amino acids. Profiling relied on immunoSEQ multiplex PCR, and the TCRdb table lists in-frame clones only, not all of them. The sample has 3,000 to 4,500 clones; around four fifths are singletons. This TCR was sampled from an adult with rheumatoid arthritis. This chain links TRBV11-2 with TRBJ2-5; D tentatively reads TRBD1 or TRBD2 (6 bases each). The closer fit of TRBJ2-7 to the DNA end suggests the J call may be wrong. The sequenced sample consisted of CD8+ T cells sorted from blood. This chain's CDR3 is CASSLGPGEDYEQYF. The CDR3 bases are TGTGCCAGCAGCTTAGGGCCAGGGGAGGATTACGAGCAGTACTTC.